This passage covers 23 T cell receptor beta chains from one sample sequenced in a study of CD8 T cells in ankylosing spondylitis. From the 5' RACE reads, TCRdb called clonotypes with MiXCR, one entry per CDR3 protein. In the table there are some 240,000 distinct CDR3 sequences, roughly 18% of which are singletons. Sequenced material: blood, either unsorted or a sorted T cell fraction (not recorded which). Every receptor here comes from a male donor with ankylosing spondylitis or in good health (not recorded which).

This clonotype was seen a few times. This chain uses TRBV14 with TRBJ2-2; TRBD1 might be the D (6 bases). Germline-derived CDR1 and CDR2 are SGHDN and FVKESK. V shed 9 bases and J shed 6 bases, with 11 bases lying between them. This CDR3 has 12 residues. The CDR3 sequence is CASSNRAGELFF. The CDR3 region has the DNA TGTGCCAGTTCCAACAGGGCCGGGGAGCTGTTTTTT.

This clonotype was observed a few times. The chain couples TRBV6-1 to TRBJ1-3; D gene ambiguous. Trimming left V 7 bases short and J 1 base short, with 8 bases between. CDR1 MNHNS and CDR2 SASEGT come from the germline V gene. The CDR3 loop spans 13 amino acids. The CDR3: CASTGSSGNTIYF. CDR3 bases: TGTGCCAGCACCGGATCGTCTGGAAACACCATATATTTT.

CDR3 protein: CASSFLASGSGSEQFF. DNA of the CDR3: TGCGCCAGCAGCTTTCTGGCTAGCGGGAGTGGTAGTGAGCAGTTCTTC. The rearrangement joins TRBV5-1 to TRBJ2-1, with TRBD2 identical over 10 bases. CDR1 SGHRS and CDR2 YFSETQ come from the germline V gene. This CDR3 region has 16 residues. The junction had 11 bases not matched to a gene; V was cut back by 2 bases and J by 9 bases.

This clonotype was seen ten or more times. The chain carries TRBV7-3 and TRBJ2-1; 8 nucleotides match TRBD2. Trimming at V came to 5 bases and at J to 4 bases, leaving 7 bases not matched to a gene. Germline CDR1 and CDR2: SGHTA and FQGTGA. This CDR3 contains 15 residues. Written as DNA, the CDR3 is TGTGCCAGCAGCCTATTACTAGCGGCGTACAATGAGCAGTTCTTC. Translating gives CASSLLLAAYNEQFF.

This clonotype was picked up a small number of times. The gene calls are TRBV6-2 or TRBV6-3 and TRBJ1-4; D is uncertain. Germline CDR1 and CDR2: MNHEY and SVGEGT. This CDR3 comprises 15 residues. The V end lost 2 bases, the J end lost 8 bases, and 15 bases lay between the germline ends. This CDR3 is CASSYVAPGREKLFF. CDR3 sequence (DNA): TGTGCCAGCAGTTACGTGGCTCCTGGACGGGAAAAACTGTTTTTT.

The CDR3 DNA sequence: TGCGCCAGCAGCTTGGATGGCTATTTCGAGCAGTACTTC. This gives the protein CASSLDGYFEQYF. The chain uses TRBV5-1 and TRBJ2-7, with unresolved D. The CDR3 is 13 amino acids. Trimming removed 0 bases from V and 6 bases from J, with 10 bases in between. In germline, CDR1 is SGHRS, CDR2 YFSETQ.

V usage is TRBV9 and J usage is TRBJ2-2; D gene uncertain. Germline V gene lookup returns CDR1 SGDLS and CDR2 YYNGEE. The CDR3 sequence is 12 residues long. Trimming removed 0 bases at V and 7 bases at J, with 4 bases between. This CDR3 reads CASSVDVGELFF. Written as DNA, the CDR3 is TGTGCCAGCAGCGTAGATGTCGGGGAGCTGTTTTTT.

This clonotype has only a few counts. This chain connects TRBV24-1 to TRBJ2-1, with D possibly TRBD1 on 6 matching bases. Trimming took off 4 bases at V and 0 bases at J, with 9 bases between the two ends. Germline V gene sequence: CDR1 KGHDR, CDR2 SFDVKD. This CDR3 spans 15 amino acids. The CDR3, as DNA: TGTGCCACCAGTGAAGGACAGAGCTCCTACAATGAGCAGTTCTTC. Protein product: CATSEGQSSYNEQFF.

This clonotype was observed a handful of times. The chain couples TRBV6-1 to TRBJ2-7; perhaps TRBD2 as D (6 bases). There are 14 residues in the CDR3. Germline V gene sequence: CDR1 MNHNS, CDR2 SASEGT. Trimming stripped 9 bases from V and 1 base from J, with 16 bases between. The CDR3 reads CASWSSELSYEQYF. The CDR3 nucleotides read TGTGCCAGTTGGTCTAGCGAGTTGTCCTACGAGCAGTACTTC.

The V and J genes are TRBV27 and TRBJ2-2; TRBD2 agrees at 9 bases. There are 16 residues in the CDR3. Trimming at V came to 8 bases and at J to 3 bases, leaving 10 bases not matched to a gene. Germline V gives CDR1 MNHEY, CDR2 SMNVEV (reference sequence). The CDR3 here is CASSRTSAIHTGELFF. The CDR3 bases are TGTGCCAGCTCCCGGACTAGCGCCATTCACACCGGGGAGCTGTTTTTT.

The J gene is TRBJ2-7, the V gene TRBV12-3 or TRBV12-4; D gene uncertain. The CDR3 length is 14 residues. V was cut by 3 bases and J by 2 bases, with 11 bases left in between. This chain's CDR3 is CASSFSGPAYEQYF. In DNA, the CDR3 is TGTGCCAGCAGTTTTTCGGGCCCAGCCTACGAGCAGTACTTC.

This chain uses TRBV24-1 with TRBJ2-5; D is perhaps TRBD1 (6 bases). The V and J ends lost 5 bases and 1 base respectively, with 16 bases between them. Germline-derived CDR1 and CDR2 are KGHDR and SFDVKD. This CDR3 comprises 16 residues. The CDR3 protein is CATSGPLTGLQETQYF. For the CDR3, the DNA is TGTGCCACCAGTGGCCCCCTAACAGGGCTCCAAGAGACCCAGTACTTC.

The chain recombines TRBV4-1 with TRBJ1-2; 7 nucleotides line up with TRBD1. J was trimmed by 4 bases and V by 0 bases; bases with no gene match: 8. Germline V CDR1 and CDR2: MGHRA, YSYEKL. CDR3 length equals 16 residues. CDR3 loop: CASSQEVGTVLYGYTF. CDR3 nucleotide sequence: TGCGCCAGCAGCCAAGAGGTCGGGACAGTTCTCTATGGCTACACCTTC.

This clonotype was picked up many times. The rearrangement joins TRBV7-9 to TRBJ2-7; either TRBD1 or TRBD2 may fit D (5 bases each). The CDR3 loop spans 14 amino acids. V was trimmed by 2 bases and J by 5 bases, leaving 13 bases between them. Germline V lookup: CDR1 SEHNR, CDR2 FQNEAQ (reference sequence). CDR3 in DNA: TGTGCCAGCAGCTTAAACGATCGGGGCAACGAGCAGTACTTC. It translates to CASSLNDRGNEQYF.

This clonotype was seen more than once but under ten times. This sequence joins TRBV12-3 or TRBV12-4 and TRBJ2-7; TRBD2 matches at 11 bases. Unmatched junction bases numbered 6, after V lost 2 bases and J lost 6 bases. This CDR3 comprises 15 residues. In DNA form, the CDR3 reads TGTGCCAGCAGTTTATCGTCCGGACTAGCGGGCGAGCAGTACTTC. Protein product: CASSLSSGLAGEQYF.

The chain carries TRBV7-2 and TRBJ2-3; TRBD2 is a possible D gene (5 bases). The CDR3 runs to 13 residues. Germline V gene lookup returns CDR1 SGHTA and CDR2 FQGNSA. The ends were cut back, 5 bases at V and 6 bases at J, with 12 bases in the middle. Here the CDR3 DNA reads TGTGCCAGCAGCGGCGGGTGGGTTGATACGCAGTATTTT. It specifies CASSGGWVDTQYF. The full variable domain, with the rest looked up from reference TRBV7-2 and TRBJ2-3, is GAGVSQSPSNKVTEKGKDVELRCDPISGHTALYWYRQSLGQGLEFLIYFQGNSAPDKSGLPSDRFSAERTGGSVSTLTIQRTQQEDSAVYLCASSGGWVDTQYFGPGTRLTVL.

The V call is TRBV30, the J call TRBJ2-5; D unclear. Trimming cost V 0 bases and J 4 bases, with 15 bases left between them. Germline V gene sequence: CDR1 GTSNPN, CDR2 SVGIG (reference sequence). The CDR3 consists of 15 residues. The CDR3 coding sequence is TGTGCCTGGAGTGTACTATCGCCCGGTGGAGAGACCCAGTACTTC. Residues: CAWSVLSPGGETQYF.

This clonotype was seen ten or more times. J is TRBJ1-2 and V is TRBV4-2; TRBD1 aligns across 8 bases. The CDR3 runs 14 residues. Germline V lookup: CDR1 LGHNA, CDR2 YNFKEQ. V lost 0 bases, J lost 8 bases, and 5 bases stayed unmatched. The CDR3 here is CASSQEDRVTGYTF. DNA of the CDR3: TGTGCCAGCAGCCAAGAGGACAGGGTCACAGGCTACACCTTC.

This clonotype has a handful of counts. The chain joins TRBV2 to TRBJ2-7; either TRBD1 or TRBD2 may fit D (5 bases each). Trimming took 4 bases from V and 1 from J, leaving 11 bases between them. The CDR3 spans 14 residues. Germline-derived CDR1 and CDR2 are SNHLY and FYNNEI. CDR3 sequence reads: CASSGRDASYEQYF. CDR3 nucleotide sequence: TGTGCCAGCAGTGGCCGGGACGCTTCCTACGAGCAGTACTTC. Full variable domain (rest looked up from reference TRBV2 and TRBJ2-7): EPEVTQTPSHQVTQMGQEVILRCVPISNHLYFYWYRQILGQKVEFLVSFYNNEISEKSEIFDDQFSVERPDGSNFTLKIRSTKLEDSAMYFCASSGRDASYEQYFGPGTRLTVT.

This clonotype appeared a single time. The chain employs TRBV9 and TRBJ2-7; TRBD2 might be the D (7 bases). Trimming removed 8 bases from V and 4 bases from J, with 19 bases in between. Per the germline V gene, CDR1 is SGDLS and CDR2 is YYNGEE. CDR3 length equals 14 residues. In DNA, the CDR3 is TGTGCCAGTACTGAGGGGGGGATTCCATACGAGCAGTACTTC. Its protein product is CASTEGGIPYEQYF.

The genes are TRBV7-9 and TRBJ2-7; D ambiguous. Germline V CDR1 and CDR2: SEHNR, FQNEAQ (reference sequence). The CDR3 sequence is 12 residues long. Between the trimmed V and J ends, which lost 2 bases and 2 bases, there was a span of 4 bases. This chain's CDR3 is CASSLPPYEQYF. The CDR3 nucleotides are TGTGCCAGCAGCTTACCCCCCTACGAGCAGTACTTC.

In its sample, this clonotype was seen a few times. The chain joins TRBV7-9 to TRBJ2-7, with TRBD1 matching 10 bases. V lost 5 bases to trimming and J lost 2 bases; unmatched junction nucleotides: 9. CDR1 SEHNR and CDR2 FQNEAQ come from the germline V gene (reference sequence). The CDR3 length is 16 residues. The CDR3 region has the DNA TGTGCCAGCAGCCTGCCCCCGACAGGGGGCCCCTACGAGCAGTACTTC. It translates to CASSLPPTGGPYEQYF.

In its sample, this clonotype was seen many times. This rearrangement joins TRBV20-1 to TRBJ1-2, with TRBD1 as a possible D gene (5 bases). CDR1 is DFQATT and CDR2 is SNEGSKA in the germline V gene (reference sequence). Trimming removed 6 bases at V and 1 base at J, with 15 bases between. This CDR3 has 14 amino acids. The CDR3 loop is CSAIPPGDNYGYTF. CDR3 coding DNA: TGCAGTGCCATACCCCCGGGGGATAACTATGGCTACACCTTC.